This paragraph covers one T cell receptor beta chain sequence. What it binds is unknown. This sample stems from a study of T cells after posttransplantation cyclophosphamide. The table came from immunoSEQ multiplex PCR; TCRdb's copy has only in-frame clones and leaves some out. The sample holds 20,000 to 25,000 clones, 73% seen once. Study results and limitations: After PTCy, TRB diversity resembled that of CNI/methotrexate controls.

V was shortened by 1 base and J by 5 bases, with 8 bases between the two germline ends. CDR3 length: 13 residues. Germline CDR1 reads SGHTA; CDR2 reads FQGNSA. This clonotype originated in a woman in her sixties in good health, CMV-negative, and a related stem cell transplant donor. The rearrangement uses TRBV7-2 and TRBJ2-5, with no clear D. Sequenced input: memory CD4+ T cells sorted from PBMCs. CDR3 amino acids: CASSLGIQETQYF. The CDR3 DNA reads as TGTGCCAGCAGCTTAGGAATTCAGGAGACCCAGTACTTC. The complete variable domain, with remaining parts taken from reference TRBV7-2 and TRBJ2-5, reads GAGVSQSPSNKVTEKGKDVELRCDPISGHTALYWYRQSLGQGLEFLIYFQGNSAPDKSGLPSDRFSAERTGGSVSTLTIQRTQQEDSAVYLCASSLGIQETQYFGPGTRLLVL.